The rows below give T cell receptor beta chains drawn from one sample of a study of blood T cell repertoires in COVID-19. TCRdb keeps only in-frame clones here, not all; method: immunoSEQ multiplex PCR. The sample has about 240,000 clones; roughly 80% are singletons. What was sequenced was peripheral blood. The receptors shown here come from a woman over 75 with acute or convalescent COVID-19. Both conserved end residues are part of each CDR3. A D gene is named only where the DNA matches it firmly. Expanded clones are given a class, and other clones once, few, many or no size at all.

clone size | J gene | V gene | D gene | CDR3 DNA | CDR3 protein
NA | TRBJ1-6 | TRBV2 | NA | TGTGCCAGCAGTGAACTCAATGGGGGGAATTCACCCCTCCACTTT | CASSELNGGNSPLHF
NA | TRBJ1-5 | TRBV5-5 | TRBD1 | TGTGCCAGCAGCTTGCAAGGGGGCGACCAGCCCCAGCATTTT | CASSLQGGDQPQHF
NA | TRBJ1-1 | TRBV27 | TRBD1 | TGTGCCAGCAGTTTTCAAGGACAGGGAGTTGGTGAAGCTTTCTTT | CASSFQGQGVGEAFF
NA | TRBJ1-5 | TRBV28 | TRBD1 | TGTGCCAGCAGCCAGGGACAGACTAATCAGCCCCAGCATTTT | CASSQGQTNQPQHF
NA | TRBJ1-1 | TRBV18 | NA | TGTGCCAGCTCGGCGAAAGAGGACACTGAAGCTTTCTTT | CASSAKEDTEAFF
NA | TRBJ1-5 | TRBV14 | NA | TGTGCCAGCAGCCCAAAGGCCGGTTTTGAGGAGCCCCAGCATTTT | CASSPKAGFEEPQHF
NA | TRBJ2-2 | TRBV5-5 | NA | TGTGCCAGCAGCGGCGGTACCGGGGAGCTGTTTTTT | CASSGGTGELFF
NA | TRBJ1-3 | TRBV9 | TRBD1 | TGTGCCAGCAGCCGTGAGACAGGGGGATATAGTACTGGAAACACCATATATTTT | CASSRETGGYSTGNTIYF
NA | TRBJ2-3 | TRBV15 | TRBD2 | TGTGCCACCAGCCTAAGCGGGGGGGCATTGGGCACAGATACGCAGTATTTT | CATSLSGGALGTDTQYF
NA | TRBJ2-1 | TRBV5-6 | TRBD2 | TGTGCCAGCAGCGCTGGACTAGCGGGGGGCTACAATGAGCAGTTCTTC | CASSAGLAGGYNEQFF
once | TRBJ1-3 | TRBV2 | NA | TGTGCCAGCAGTGCTGCGGGAAACACCATATATTTT | CASSAAGNTIYF
once | TRBJ2-7 | TRBV27 | TRBD1 | TGTGCCAGCAGGGCACAGGGGGCCTTCGGTGACGAGCAGTACTTC | CASRAQGAFGDEQYF
NA | TRBJ2-5 | TRBV6-5 | NA | TGTGCCAGCAGCTCCGGGTCGATTTTTCAAGAGACCCAGTACTTC | CASSSGSIFQETQYF
NA | TRBJ2-7 | TRBV5-5 | TRBD1 | TGTGCCAGCAGCTTGTTGACAGGGGGGGCCTACGAGCAGTACTTC | CASSLLTGGAYEQYF
NA | TRBJ1-1 | TRBV9 | NA | TGTGCCAGCAGCGTCTCGCAGGGTGTCACTGAAGCTTTCTTT | CASSVSQGVTEAFF
once | TRBJ2-1 | TRBV28 | NA | TGTGCCAGCAGTTTAACCGGTCTCAGGGAGGACAATGAGCAGTTCTTC | CASSLTGLREDNEQFF
NA | TRBJ1-2 | TRBV6-5 | TRBD1 | TGTGCCAGTATGGGACAGGGGTATGGCTACACCTTC | CASMGQGYGYTF
NA | TRBJ1-5 | TRBV9 | NA | TGTGCCAGCAGCGTAGACGGGCAGGGCGGACAGCCCCAGCATTTT | CASSVDGQGGQPQHF
NA | TRBJ2-3 | TRBV10-3 | TRBD2 | TGTGCCATCAGTACTAGCGGGGGGGCAGTGGATACGCAGTATTTT | CAISTSGGAVDTQYF
few | TRBJ2-5 | TRBV5-1 | TRBD2 | TGCGCCAGCAGCGCCGCTAGCGGGGGGGCCGGAGAGACCCAGTACTTC | CASSAASGGAGETQYF
NA | TRBJ1-3 | TRBV27 | NA | TGTGCCAGCAGTTTACAGGCTGGAAACACCATATATTTT | CASSLQAGNTIYF
NA | TRBJ1-6 | TRBV6-6 | TRBD1 | TGTGCCAGCAGTTTCGGACAGGGTGCTTATAATTCACCCCTCCACTTT | CASSFGQGAYNSPLHF
NA | TRBJ1-1 | TRBV6-5 | NA | TGTGCCAGCAGTTACTCAAGGGCAGGGCCCACTGAAGCTTTCTTT | CASSYSRAGPTEAFF
many | TRBJ1-2 | TRBV4-2 | TRBD1 | TGTGCCAGCAGCCAAGGGACAGGAGCCTATGGCTACACCTTC | CASSQGTGAYGYTF
few | TRBJ1-4 | TRBV2 | NA | TGTGCCAGCCATGCCCGGTGGAGCTATGAAAAACTGTTTTTT | CASHARWSYEKLFF
NA | TRBJ2-1 | TRBV29-1 | TRBD1 | TGCAGCGTTGCTCGACAGGGGGGTAATGAGCAGTTCTTC | CSVARQGGNEQFF